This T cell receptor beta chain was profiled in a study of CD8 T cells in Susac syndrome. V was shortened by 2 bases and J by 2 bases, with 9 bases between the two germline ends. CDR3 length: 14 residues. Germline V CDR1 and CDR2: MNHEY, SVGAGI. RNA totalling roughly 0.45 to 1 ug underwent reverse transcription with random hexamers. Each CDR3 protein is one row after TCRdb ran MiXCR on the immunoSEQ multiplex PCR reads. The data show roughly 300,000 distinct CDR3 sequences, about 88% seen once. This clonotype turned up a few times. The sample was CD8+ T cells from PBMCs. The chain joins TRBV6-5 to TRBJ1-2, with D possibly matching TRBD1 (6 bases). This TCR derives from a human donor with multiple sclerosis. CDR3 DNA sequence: TGTGCCAGCAGTTACAGTGGACAGAACTATGGCTACACCTTC. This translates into CASSYSGQNYGYTF.